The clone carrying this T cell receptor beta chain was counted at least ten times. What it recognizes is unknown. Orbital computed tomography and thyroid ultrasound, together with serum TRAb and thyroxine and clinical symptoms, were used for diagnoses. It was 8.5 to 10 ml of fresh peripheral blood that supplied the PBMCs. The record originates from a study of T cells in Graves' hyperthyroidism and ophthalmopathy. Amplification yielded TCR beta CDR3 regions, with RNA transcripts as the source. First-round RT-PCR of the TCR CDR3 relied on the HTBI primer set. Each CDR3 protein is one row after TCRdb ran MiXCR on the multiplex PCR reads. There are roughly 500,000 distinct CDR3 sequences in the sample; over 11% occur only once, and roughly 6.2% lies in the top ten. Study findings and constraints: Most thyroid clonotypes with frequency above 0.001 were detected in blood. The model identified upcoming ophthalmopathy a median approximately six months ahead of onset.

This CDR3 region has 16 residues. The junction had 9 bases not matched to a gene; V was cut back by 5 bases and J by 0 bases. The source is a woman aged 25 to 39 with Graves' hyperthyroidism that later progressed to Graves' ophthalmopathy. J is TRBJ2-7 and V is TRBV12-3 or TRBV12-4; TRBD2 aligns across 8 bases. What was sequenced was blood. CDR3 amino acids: CASSRGGLIFSYEQYF. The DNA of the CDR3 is TGTGCCAGCAGTCGGGGGGGACTTATCTTCTCCTACGAGCAGTACTTC.